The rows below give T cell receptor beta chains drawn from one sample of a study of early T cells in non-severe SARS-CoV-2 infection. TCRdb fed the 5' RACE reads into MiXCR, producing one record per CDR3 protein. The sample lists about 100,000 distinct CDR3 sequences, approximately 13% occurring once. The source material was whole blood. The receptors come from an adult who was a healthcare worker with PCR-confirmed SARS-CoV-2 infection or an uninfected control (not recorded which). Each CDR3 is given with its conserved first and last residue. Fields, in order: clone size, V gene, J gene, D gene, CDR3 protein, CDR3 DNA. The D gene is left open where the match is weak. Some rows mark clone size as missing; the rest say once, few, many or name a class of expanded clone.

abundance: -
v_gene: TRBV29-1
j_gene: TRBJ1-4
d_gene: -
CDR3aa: CSVEGAYRSGKLFF
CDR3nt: TGCAGCGTTGAAGGGGCATATCGGTCGGGAAAACTGTTTTTT

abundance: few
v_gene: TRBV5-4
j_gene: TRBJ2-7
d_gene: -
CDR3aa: CASSLGARTSEQYF
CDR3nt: TGTGCCAGCAGCTTGGGGGCCCGGACGTCCGAGCAGTACTTC

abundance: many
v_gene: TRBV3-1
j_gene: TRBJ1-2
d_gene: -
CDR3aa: CASSPLVTGFLGYTF
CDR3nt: TGTGCCAGCAGCCCGCTAGTCACGGGGTTCCTGGGCTACACCTTC

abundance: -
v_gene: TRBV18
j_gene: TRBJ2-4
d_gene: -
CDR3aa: CASSLDGQENIQYF
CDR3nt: TGTGCCAGCTCTTTAGATGGCCAGGAAAACATTCAGTACTTC

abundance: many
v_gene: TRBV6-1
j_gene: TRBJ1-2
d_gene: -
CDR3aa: CASLFQIGYTF
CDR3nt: TGTGCCAGTCTTTTCCAGATAGGCTACACCTTC

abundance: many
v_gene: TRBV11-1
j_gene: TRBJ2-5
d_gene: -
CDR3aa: CASSLALASPKETQYF
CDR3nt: TGTGCCAGCAGCTTAGCGCTGGCTAGCCCTAAAGAGACCCAGTACTTC

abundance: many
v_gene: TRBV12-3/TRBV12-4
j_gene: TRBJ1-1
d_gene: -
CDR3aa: CASSLIGGMTEAFF
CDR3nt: TGTGCCAGCAGTTTGATCGGAGGGATGACTGAAGCTTTCTTT

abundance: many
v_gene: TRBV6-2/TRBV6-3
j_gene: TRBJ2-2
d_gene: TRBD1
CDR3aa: CASLSGQRNTGELFF
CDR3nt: TGTGCCAGCCTTTCGGGACAGAGGAACACCGGGGAGCTGTTTTTT

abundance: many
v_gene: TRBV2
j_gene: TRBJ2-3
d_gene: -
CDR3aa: CASSEIQFTDTQYF
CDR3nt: TGTGCCAGCAGTGAAATCCAGTTCACAGATACGCAGTATTTT

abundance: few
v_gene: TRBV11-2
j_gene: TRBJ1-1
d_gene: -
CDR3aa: CASSLDLNRREAFF
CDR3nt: TGTGCCAGCAGCTTAGATCTAAATAGGAGGGAAGCTTTCTTT

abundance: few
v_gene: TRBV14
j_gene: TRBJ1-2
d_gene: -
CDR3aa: CASSQEQANYGYTF
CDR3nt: TGTGCCAGCAGCCAAGAGCAGGCAAACTATGGCTACACCTTC

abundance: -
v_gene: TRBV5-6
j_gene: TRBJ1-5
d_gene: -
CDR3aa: CASSRRGAVNQPQHF
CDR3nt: TGTGCCAGCTCTCGACGGGGGGCAGTCAATCAACCCCAGCATTTT

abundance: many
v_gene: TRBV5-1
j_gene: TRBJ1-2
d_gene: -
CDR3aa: CASSLGQGNYGYTF
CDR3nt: TGCGCCAGCAGCTTGGGTCAGGGGAACTATGGCTACACCTTC

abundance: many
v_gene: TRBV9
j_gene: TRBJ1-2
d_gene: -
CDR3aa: CASSRQDYGYTF
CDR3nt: TGTGCCAGCAGCCGACAGGACTATGGCTACACCTTC

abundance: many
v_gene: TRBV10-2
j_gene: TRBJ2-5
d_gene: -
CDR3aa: CASSESSETQYF
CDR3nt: TGCGCCAGCAGTGAGTCGTCTGAGACCCAGTACTTC

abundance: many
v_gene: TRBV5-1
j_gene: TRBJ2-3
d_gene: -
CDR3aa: CASSLYRVVTDTQYF
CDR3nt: TGCGCCAGCAGCTTATACAGGGTGGTGACAGATACGCAGTATTTT

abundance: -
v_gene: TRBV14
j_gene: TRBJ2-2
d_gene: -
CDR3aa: CASSQVSGTGELFF
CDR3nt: TGTGCCAGCAGCCAAGTGTCCGGCACCGGGGAGCTGTTTTTT

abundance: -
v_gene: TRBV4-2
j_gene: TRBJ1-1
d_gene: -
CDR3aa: CASSQPTRGAFF
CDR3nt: TGTGCCAGCAGCCAACCCACCAGGGGAGCTTTCTTT

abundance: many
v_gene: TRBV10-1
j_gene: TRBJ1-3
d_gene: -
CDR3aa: CASSESGRTGNTIYF
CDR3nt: TGCGCCAGCAGTGAGTCGGGGCGGACTGGAAACACCATATATTTT

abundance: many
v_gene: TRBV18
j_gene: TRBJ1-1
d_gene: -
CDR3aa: CASSPGQGLSEAFF
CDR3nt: TGTGCCAGCTCACCAGGGCAGGGGCTCTCTGAAGCTTTCTTT

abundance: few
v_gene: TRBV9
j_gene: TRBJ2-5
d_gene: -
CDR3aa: CASSSDGETQYF
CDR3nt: TGTGCCAGCAGCTCCGATGGGGAGACCCAGTACTTC

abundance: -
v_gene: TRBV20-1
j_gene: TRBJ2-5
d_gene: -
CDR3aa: CSAFNSHQETQYF
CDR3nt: TGCAGTGCTTTTAACTCGCACCAAGAGACCCAGTACTTC

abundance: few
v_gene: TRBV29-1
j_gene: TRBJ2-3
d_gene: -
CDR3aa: CSVLTVSTDTQYF
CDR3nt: TGCAGCGTTCTGACCGTCAGCACAGATACGCAGTATTTT

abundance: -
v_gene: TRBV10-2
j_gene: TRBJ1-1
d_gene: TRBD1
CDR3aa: CASRVGTDTEAFF
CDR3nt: TGCGCCAGCAGGGTCGGGACAGACACTGAAGCTTTCTTT

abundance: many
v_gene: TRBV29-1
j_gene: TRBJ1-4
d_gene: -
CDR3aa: CSVEDGGLEKLFF
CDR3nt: TGCAGCGTTGAAGATGGGGGTTTAGAAAAACTGTTTTTT

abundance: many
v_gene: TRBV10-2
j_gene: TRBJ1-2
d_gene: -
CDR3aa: CASSWGPNSNYGYTF
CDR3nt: TGCGCCAGCAGCTGGGGCCCCAATTCTAACTATGGCTACACCTTC

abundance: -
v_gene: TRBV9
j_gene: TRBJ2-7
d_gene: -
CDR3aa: CASSEFAGDVYEQYF
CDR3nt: TGTGCCAGCAGCGAGTTCGCTGGGGATGTCTACGAGCAGTACTTC

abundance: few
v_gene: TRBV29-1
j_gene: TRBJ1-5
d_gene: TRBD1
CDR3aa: CSVGFYRGGAGQPQHF
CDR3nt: TGCAGCGTGGGCTTTTACAGAGGGGGCGCGGGTCAGCCCCAGCATTTT